This T cell receptor beta chain was sequenced for a study of blood T cell repertoires in COVID-19. Study-level information: COVID-19 samples, acute and convalescent, were from the United States, Italy and Spain. T cells, B-cell-depleted T cells, or PBMCs provided the cDNA or gDNA that served as material.

Authors' methods: Quantification of nucleated cells was approximated via reference gene primer amplification. Sequencing used immunoSEQ multiplex PCR; TCRdb keeps in-frame clones, though not all of them. For V, J and clone size, that table is used; D and trimming come from the DNA. Of roughly 200,000 clones detected, around 79% appear once; the ten largest clones hold around 6%. There are 17 residues in the CDR3. Germline V gene sequence: CDR1 GTSNPN, CDR2 SVGIG (reference sequence). V was clipped by 2 bases and J by 2 bases; unmatched bases: 15. The source of this sequence is a middle-aged woman with COVID-19, enrolled during active disease. The chain employs TRBV30 and TRBJ2-7; 7 bases are a match to TRBD2. Material for sequencing was peripheral blood. CDR3 in amino acids: CAWSLPRSGKGTYEQYF. CDR3 nucleotides: TGTGCCTGGAGTCTGCCCCGGAGCGGGAAAGGGACCTACGAGCAGTACTTC.